One sample yielded the 9 T cell receptor beta chains listed below, sequenced in a study of PD-1 blockade in classical Hodgkin lymphoma. All trial patients relapsed after autologous stem cell transplantation. Sequenced by immunoSEQ multiplex PCR; TCRdb stores in-frame clones only, minus some. The profile shows tens of thousands of clones, roughly 89% of them singletons. This material consisted of peripheral blood mononuclear cells (PBMCs), taken before the second cycle of nivolumab. These receptors were collected from a human donor with classical Hodgkin lymphoma.

V is TRBV19 and J is TRBJ1-2; D might be TRBD1 (5 bases). The V and J ends lost 1 base and 5 bases respectively, with 11 bases between them. Germline lookup yields CDR1 LNHDA and CDR2 SQIVND (reference sequence). The CDR3 is 14 residues long. CDR3 protein: CASSIGRGDYGYTF. The CDR3 DNA is TGTGCCAGTAGTATAGGCCGGGGGGATTATGGCTACACCTTC.

The rearrangement joins TRBV10-3 to TRBJ1-5; no reliable D call. CDR3 size: 14 residues. Per the germline V gene, CDR1 is ENHRY and CDR2 is SYGVKD. V was pared by 4 bases and J by 4 bases, with 11 bases between. The CDR3 sequence is CAISVWGGNQPQHF. CDR3 in DNA: TGTGCCATCAGTGTATGGGGTGGAAATCAGCCCCAGCATTTT.

This chain uses TRBV7-9 with TRBJ2-5; D could derive from TRBD1 or TRBD2 (5 bases each). The CDR3 runs to 16 residues. Germline CDR1 and CDR2: SEHNR and FQNEAQ (reference sequence). Trimming stripped 2 bases from V and 2 bases from J, with 15 bases between. CDR3 coding DNA: TGTGCCAGCAGCTTATGGGGGATAGGTCTACAAGAGACCCAGTACTTC. Its protein product is CASSLWGIGLQETQYF.

The chain combines TRBV15 with TRBJ1-2; 12 bases agree with TRBD1. V gave up 0 bases and J gave up 3 bases; unmatched junction bases: 11. The CDR3 length is 19 residues. Germline V CDR1 and CDR2: LNHNV, YYDKDF (reference sequence). CDR3 sequence reads: CATSRDHGGQGALDYGYTF. In nucleotides, the CDR3 is TGTGCCACCAGCAGAGATCATGGGGGACAGGGGGCCTTAGACTATGGCTACACCTTC.

CDR3 bases: TGCGCCAGCAGCCGGGGTTACGGGACGAACACTGAAGCTTTCTTT. Its protein product is CASSRGYGTNTEAFF. The chain recombines TRBV4-1 with TRBJ1-1; weak D call: TRBD1 (5 bases). The germline V gene has CDR1 MGHRA and CDR2 YSYEKL. The V end lost 4 bases, the J end lost 1 base, and 13 bases lay between the germline ends. This CDR3 has 15 amino acids.

This sequence joins TRBV6-1 and TRBJ2-1, with 12 bases that match TRBD1. Germline V CDR1 and CDR2: MNHNS, SASEGT. The ends lost 6 bases at V and 9 bases at J; junction bases unmatched: 6. The CDR3 totals 14 residues. Here the CDR3 reads CASSLGQGASEQFF. DNA for the CDR3: TGTGCCAGCAGCCTGGGACAGGGGGCCAGTGAGCAGTTCTTC.

The CDR3 region has the DNA TGTGCCAGCAGTTTATCAGGAGCAGATACGCAGTATTTT. It codes for CASSLSGADTQYF. This rearrangement joins TRBV28 to TRBJ2-3; D is ambiguous. Germline CDR1 reads MDHEN; CDR2 reads SYDVKM. The V end was cut by 1 base, the J end by 4 bases, with 6 bases between. The CDR3 totals 13 residues.

J is TRBJ2-5 and V is TRBV10-3, with D perhaps matching TRBD2 (6 bases). The CDR3 runs to 12 residues. Trimming took off 10 bases at V and 3 bases at J, with 12 bases between the two ends. The germline V gene has CDR1 ENHRY and CDR2 SYGVKD. CDR3 nucleotide sequence: TGTGCCACCACACCGGGAGAAGAGACCCAGTACTTC. Protein sequence: CATTPGEETQYF.

This chain links TRBV28 with TRBJ2-7; 7 bases agree with TRBD1. This CDR3 region has 14 residues. Germline V gene data show CDR1 as MDHEN and CDR2 as SYDVKM. Trimming removed 7 bases from V and 3 bases from J; junction bases left unmatched: 9. The CDR3 coding sequence is TGTGCCAGCACTGACAGGGCGCGGGTCTACGAGCAGTACTTC. Encoded protein: CASTDRARVYEQYF.